These T cell receptor beta chains were read from a single sample in a study of response to subunit inactivated influenza vaccine. From the RT-PCR reads, TCRdb called clonotypes with MiXCR, one entry per CDR3 protein. The sample yields roughly 500,000 distinct CDR3 sequences, more than 15% seen once. The sample consisted of CD4+ T cells sorted from PBMCs, taken around 2 years after vaccination. Receptor source: a man aged 45 to 75 who received an inactivated influenza vaccine. Each CDR3 is given with its conserved first and last residue. A D gene is named only where the DNA matches it firmly. Where a row states a size, it is once, few, many or the class of an expanded clone; other rows omit it.

V,size,D,J,CDR3,DNA
TRBV28,few,.,TRBJ1-5,CASSLGRAPQPQHF,TGTGCCAGCAGTTTAGGCAGGGCCCCTCAGCCCCAGCATTTT
TRBV12-3/TRBV12-4,.,.,TRBJ1-1,CASSPNINAEAFF,TGTGCCAGCAGTCCGAACATAAACGCTGAAGCTTTCTTT
TRBV29-1,few,.,TRBJ2-7,CGLAYYEQYF,TGCGGCTTAGCGTACTACGAGCAGTACTTC
TRBV18,.,TRBD2,TRBJ2-1,CASSPPGLAGGIGYEQFF,TGTGCCAGCTCACCACCGGGGCTAGCGGGGGGAATCGGGTATGAGCAGTTCTTC
TRBV7-9,few,.,TRBJ1-1,CASRQGGKRETEAFF,TGTGCCAGCAGGCAGGGTGGCAAACGAGAGACTGAAGCTTTCTTT
TRBV12-3/TRBV12-4,.,TRBD2,TRBJ2-5,CASNARGGKETQYF,TGTGCCAGCAATGCGCGGGGGGGAAAAGAGACCCAGTACTTC
TRBV28,.,TRBD1,TRBJ2-7,CASSYGTAVHEQYF,TGTGCCAGCAGTTACGGGACAGCCGTCCACGAGCAGTACTTC
TRBV20-1,few,TRBD2,TRBJ2-1,CSARASGRGNEQFF,TGCAGTGCTAGGGCCAGCGGGAGAGGCAATGAGCAGTTCTTC
TRBV7-9,.,TRBD1,TRBJ2-5,CASSWTGSQETQYF,TGTGCCAGCAGCTGGACAGGGTCCCAAGAGACCCAGTACTTC
TRBV6-1,.,.,TRBJ1-2,CASSERYGYTF,TGTGCCAGCAGTGAACGTTATGGCTACACCTTC
TRBV28,many,.,TRBJ1-5,CASEGDSNQPQHF,TGTGCCAGCGAAGGGGATAGCAATCAGCCCCAGCATTTT
TRBV20-1,.,.,TRBJ1-2,CSASGGGSYGYTF,TGCAGTGCCAGTGGGGGCGGGAGCTATGGCTACACCTTC
TRBV6-2/TRBV6-3,.,TRBD1,TRBJ2-1,CASGTGRNNEQFF,TGTGCCAGCGGGACAGGGCGAAACAATGAGCAGTTCTTC
TRBV3-1,.,TRBD1,TRBJ1-6,CASSQMAQGSPLHF,TGTGCCAGCAGCCAGATGGCACAGGGGTCACCCCTCCACTTT
TRBV6-2/TRBV6-3,.,TRBD1,TRBJ2-5,CASRNRGQETQYF,TGTGCCAGCAGGAACAGGGGGCAAGAGACCCAGTACTTC
TRBV4-3,.,.,TRBJ2-1,CASSQAEDSYNEQFF,TGCGCCAGCAGCCAAGCCGAGGACTCCTACAATGAGCAGTTCTTC
TRBV6-5,.,.,TRBJ2-5,CASSYSSGWGETQYF,TGTGCCAGCAGTTACTCGTCGGGTTGGGGGGAGACCCAGTACTTC
TRBV5-1,.,.,TRBJ1-1,CASSLIAGAGTEAFF,TGCGCCAGCAGCTTGATAGCCGGAGCGGGGACTGAAGCTTTCTTT
TRBV25-1,few,.,TRBJ2-5,CASSDTGSSAETQYF,TGTGCCAGCAGTGATACAGGGTCGTCAGCAGAGACCCAGTACTTC
TRBV20-1,few,.,TRBJ2-7,CSARDPIGPISSYEQYF,TGCAGTGCTAGAGATCCCATCGGACCTATTAGCTCCTACGAGCAGTACTTC
TRBV28,.,.,TRBJ2-7,CASRRQSPYEQYF,TGTGCCAGCAGGCGTCAGTCTCCCTACGAGCAGTACTTC
TRBV7-8,many,.,TRBJ1-2,CASSRDGGRNYGYTF,TGTGCCAGCAGCCGAGATGGGGGGCGGAACTATGGCTACACCTTC